The rows below give T cell receptor beta chains drawn from one sample of a study of spatial heterogeneity in lung cancer. Via MiXCR, TCRdb re-called the 5' RACE reads, giving one row per CDR3 protein. This table holds around 110,000 distinct CDR3 sequences, over 9% found once. The specimen was PBMCs, collected at follow-up. The receptors here all came from a male donor with early-stage non-small cell lung cancer. The conserved cysteine and the conserved F or W are not part of the CDR3 here. Not all rows give a size; the values are once, few, many and, for expanded clones, a class.

TRBJ1-1	NA	TRBV10-3	AISGPDTEAF
TRBJ1-2	NA	TRBV11-2	ASSLGQPRYGYT
TRBJ2-5	NA	TRBV11-3	ASSHDRVQETQY
TRBJ2-2	few	TRBV11-2	ASSLRQNTGELF
TRBJ1-1	few	TRBV20-1	SVLQGGGTEAF
TRBJ2-1	few	TRBV11-3	ASSPGGWDRESNEQF
TRBJ2-1	NA	TRBV15	ATSRLTSGGLNEQF
TRBJ1-1	few	TRBV5-6	ASSPGTAPEAF
TRBJ1-1	many	TRBV7-9	ASSLGIEKAF
TRBJ2-7	many	TRBV29-1	SVEDRGAREQY
TRBJ1-4	few	TRBV11-2	ASSSTGEKLF
TRBJ1-6	many	TRBV3-1	ASSHGQGGGYNSPLH
TRBJ2-1	NA	TRBV5-5	ASKVMASALYNEQF
TRBJ1-1	NA	TRBV4-1	ASSQGPLGRESNTEAF
TRBJ1-5	NA	TRBV20-1	SARDFRGNQPQH
TRBJ1-4	few	TRBV27	ASSLRGSEKLF
TRBJ1-4	few	TRBV7-2	ASSLGGGRGYEKLF
TRBJ1-2	few	TRBV10-3	AITDRNYGYT
TRBJ2-5	NA	TRBV7-7	ASSLGRSITSGGALQTQY
TRBJ2-3	NA	TRBV7-3	ASSVLGQSTDTQY
TRBJ2-3	few	TRBV11-2	ASSRFNGGATDTQY
TRBJ1-2	many	TRBV2	ASSEQGSGYT
TRBJ2-1	many	TRBV20-1	SAQQGERNEQF
TRBJ1-1	many	TRBV6-5	ASSPAQGERGTEAF
TRBJ2-5	many	TRBV5-1	ASSPTGGGETQY
TRBJ1-5	many	TRBV7-9	ASSSQAGGLQPQH
TRBJ2-1	NA	TRBV7-2	ASSLVPNGYNEQF